This passage covers 23 T cell receptor beta chains from one sample sequenced in a study of regulatory T cells in long-lasting Graves disease. Time point of the sample: newly diagnosed GD, antithyroid drugs for less than 3 months. Isolated PBMC RNA provided the starting material for the TCR library. Combining iRepertoire HTBI primers with Arm-PCR of CDR3 regions, the authors built TCR beta libraries. MiXCR, run by TCRdb on the multiplex PCR reads, gives a single entry per CDR3 protein. This table has about 530,000 distinct CDR3 sequences, approximately 16% appearing once. In addition, the sample was reused for a study of T cells in Graves' hyperthyroidism and ophthalmopathy.

The sequencing used peripheral blood mononuclear cells (PBMCs), collected at new diagnosis, from a patient treated with antithyroid drugs. The receptor source for this set is a woman aged 35-60 years with Graves disease.

Many counts were recorded for this clonotype. The J gene is TRBJ2-5, the V gene TRBV2; 8 bases map to TRBD1. The CDR3 has 13 amino acids. CDR1 is SNHLY, CDR2 FYNNEI, per germline. V was clipped by 3 bases and J by 5 bases; unmatched bases: 2. CDR3 in amino acids: CASSEQGAETQYF. CDR3 coding DNA: TGTGCCAGCAGTGAGCAGGGGGCGGAGACCCAGTACTTC. Variable domain in full (rest from reference TRBV2 and TRBJ2-5): EPEVTQTPSHQVTQMGQEVILRCVPISNHLYFYWYRQILGQKVEFLVSFYNNEISEKSEIFDDQFSVERPDGSNFTLKIRSTKLEDSAMYFCASSEQGAETQYFGPGTRLLVL.

This clonotype was picked up many times. The rearrangement uses TRBV6-2 or TRBV6-3 and TRBJ2-7; 14 nucleotides match TRBD2. Germline V gene data show CDR1 as MNHEY and CDR2 as SVGEGT. The junction had 2 bases not matched to a gene; V was cut back by 4 bases and J by 3 bases. The CDR3 extends over 15 amino acids. CDR3 DNA sequence: TGTGCCAGCAGTTCCGGGACTAGCGGGGGCTACGAGCAGTACTTC. Translating gives CASSSGTSGGYEQYF.

As to this clonotype: Given a much more abundant clone one base away, this may be a read error. The CDR3 here is CASSENEQYF. The CDR3 DNA sequence: TGTGCCAGCAGTGAAAACGAGCAGTACTTC. V gene TRBV6-2 or TRBV6-3 combines with J gene TRBJ2-7, with D hard to call. Germline V CDR1 and CDR2: MNHEY, SVGEGT. V was cut by 5 bases and J by 5 bases, with 4 bases left in between. This CDR3 region has 10 residues.

This clonotype was picked up a small number of times. CDR3 coding DNA: TGTGCCAGCAGCCTTTTGGGACTAGCGGGGGCCCATGAGCAGTTCTTC. This encodes CASSLLGLAGAHEQFF. V and J are TRBV9 and TRBJ2-1; 14 bases map to TRBD2. V gave up 4 bases and J gave up 8 bases; unmatched junction bases: 8. The CDR3 sequence is 16 residues long. Germline V gene sequence: CDR1 SGDLS, CDR2 YYNGEE.

Details on this clonotype: One base away lies a much larger clone, so this may be a sequencing read error. The conserved phenylalanine or tryptophan normally closing the CDR3 is absent here, so this likely arose from a read error. The chain is built from TRBV6-2 or TRBV6-3 and TRBJ1-5, with TRBD1 matching 9 bases. V was clipped by 8 bases and J by 6 bases; unmatched bases: 8. The length of the CDR3 is 14 residues. The V gene's germline CDR1 is MNHEY and CDR2 SVGEGT. The CDR3 loop reads CASLDRGNRQPQHS. CDR3 DNA: TGTGCCAGCTTGGACAGGGGTAATCGTCAGCCCCAGCATTCT.

This clonotype was picked up many times. The gene calls are TRBV20-1 and TRBJ2-3; unclear D gene. Trimming cost V 6 bases and J 5 bases, with 6 bases left between them. The CDR3 is 10 residues long. In germline, CDR1 is DFQATT, CDR2 SNEGSKA (reference sequence). The CDR3 is CSADGDTQYF. CDR3 nucleotide sequence: TGCAGTGCCGACGGAGATACGCAGTATTTT.

In this sample, this clonotype turned up many times. This chain connects TRBV30 to TRBJ1-1; 8 bases are a match to TRBD1. CDR1 and CDR2 (germline): GTSNPN, SVGIG (reference sequence). The CDR3 extends over 13 amino acids. This chain's CDR3 is CAPPDRAGTEAFF. The CDR3 bases are TGTGCGCCTCCGGACAGGGCTGGCACTGAAGCTTTCTTT.

This clonotype was seen a handful of times. The CDR3 nucleotides read TGTGCCAACGGACAGGGGGACGAGCAGTACTTC. It translates to CANGQGDEQYF. The chain uses TRBV10-3 and TRBJ2-7; 10 nucleotides align to TRBD1. Per germline, CDR1 ENHRY and CDR2 SYGVKD. The CDR3 is 11 amino acids. The V gene end was trimmed by 10 bases and the J gene end by 5 bases; junction bases not matched to a gene: 2.

There are a few counts of this clonotype. This rearrangement joins TRBV5-6 to TRBJ1-1; weak D call: TRBD1 (5 bases). V lost 1 base, J lost 2 bases, and 9 bases lay in between. Per the germline V gene, CDR1 is SGHDT and CDR2 is YYEEEE. The CDR3 spans 14 residues. The CDR3 sequence: CASSLWTLNTEAFF. Here the CDR3 DNA reads TGTGCCAGCAGCTTGTGGACACTTAACACTGAAGCTTTCTTT.

The V and J genes are TRBV5-1 and TRBJ2-7, with a weak D call TRBD1 (6 bases). Trimming stripped 4 bases from V and 7 bases from J, with 24 bases between. This CDR3 region has 16 residues. Germline V gene data show CDR1 as SGHRS and CDR2 as YFSETQ. CDR3: CASSHSQGFSYNEQYF. The DNA for the CDR3 is TGCGCCAGCAGCCATTCACAGGGCTTCTCCTACAATGAGCAGTACTTC.

This clonotype showed up many times. At one end, the junction sequence differs from germline, possibly due to a read error. The chain uses TRBV20-1 and TRBJ2-1; a weak D match, TRBD2 (6 bases). Germline lookup yields CDR1 DFQATT and CDR2 SNEGSKA (reference sequence). The CDR3 contains 12 residues. CDR3 sequence: CSAGPSSNEQFF. The CDR3 DNA sequence: TGCAGCGCGGGACCTTCCTCCAATGAGCAGTTCTTC.

The chain couples TRBV6-9 to TRBJ2-5, with D possibly matching TRBD2 (5 bases). Germline V gives CDR1 MNHGY, CDR2 SVAAGI. Deletions cut 3 bases from V and 2 bases from J, with 16 bases between. CDR3 length: 16 residues. The CDR3 loop is CASSYGSSLGQETQYF. CDR3 bases: TGTGCCAGCAGTTACGGGTCTAGCCTGGGACAAGAGACCCAGTACTTC.

This clonotype has at least ten counts. The chain has TRBV29-1 and TRBJ1-1; D remains ambiguous. Trimming removed 1 base at V and 1 base at J, with 7 bases between. The CDR3 totals 13 residues. Germline V CDR1 and CDR2: SQVTM, ANQGSEA. Written as DNA, the CDR3 is TGCAGCGTTGAAGTATCAACGAACACTGAAGCTTTCTTT. As protein: CSVEVSTNTEAFF. Complete variable domain (other parts from reference TRBV29-1 and TRBJ1-1): SAVISQKPSRDICQRGTSLTIQCQVDSQVTMMFWYRQQPGQSLTLIATANQGSEATYESGFVIDKFPISRPNLTFSTLTVSNMSPEDSSIYLCSVEVSTNTEAFFGQGTRLTVV.

In the case of this clonotype: A much bigger clone sits one base away, suggesting this may be a read error. The rearrangement joins TRBV20-1 to TRBJ2-5; 9 nucleotides agree with TRBD2. The J call may be faulty, since TRBJ2-1 better matches the DNA end. The CDR3 is made up of 15 amino acids. In germline, CDR1 is DFQATT, CDR2 SNEGSKA (reference sequence). CDR3 protein: CSAAGLALREETQFF. The CDR3 DNA is TGCAGTGCCGCTGGACTAGCGCTACGGGAAGAGACCCAGTTCTTC.

Many counts were recorded for this clonotype. The chain combines TRBV12-3 or TRBV12-4 with TRBJ2-3; D is perhaps TRBD1 (6 bases). CDR3 length equals 14 residues. The V end was cut by 1 base, the J end by 4 bases, with 9 bases between. CDR3 in amino acids: CASSLDRVADTQYF. CDR3 bases: TGTGCCAGCAGTTTAGACAGGGTGGCAGATACGCAGTATTTT.

The chain carries TRBV2 and TRBJ1-4; weak D call: TRBD1 (6 bases). In germline, CDR1 is SNHLY, CDR2 FYNNEI. V lost 4 bases to trimming and J lost 4 bases, with 10 bases between them. This CDR3 comprises 14 residues. The DNA of the CDR3 is TGTGCCAGCAGTGGTGGGGGGCTTAATGAAAAACTGTTTTTT. This codes for CASSGGGLNEKLFF.

There are many counts of this clonotype. The rearrangement joins TRBV2 to TRBJ2-1; weak D call: TRBD2 (5 bases). V lost 8 bases and J 4 bases, leaving 18 bases between the germline ends. CDR3 size: 15 residues. Germline CDR1 and CDR2: SNHLY and FYNNEI. The CDR3 DNA is TGTGCCAGCCGTGGGAGACCTGGAGGATACAATGAGCAGTTCTTC. It specifies CASRGRPGGYNEQFF.

This clonotype was counted only a few times. The chain uses TRBV2 and TRBJ1-1; D unclear. Trimming removed 8 bases from V and 0 bases from J, with 25 bases in between. This CDR3 region has 18 residues. The V gene's germline CDR1 is SNHLY and CDR2 FYNNEI. CDR3 nucleotides: TGTGCCAGCCCACGTCGGGGAAAACGGGCGAAAATGAACACTGAAGCTTTCTTT. Protein: CASPRRGKRAKMNTEAFF.

This clonotype has only a few counts. The chain employs TRBV4-1 and TRBJ2-5; D perhaps matches TRBD1 (5 bases). Trimming left V 0 bases short and J 2 bases short, with 13 bases between. The CDR3 loop spans 16 amino acids. The V gene's germline CDR1 is MGHRA and CDR2 YSYEKL. CDR3 in amino acids: CASSQDQGWGQETQYF. The CDR3 nucleotides are TGCGCCAGCAGCCAAGATCAGGGTTGGGGACAAGAGACCCAGTACTTC.

This clonotype was observed at least ten times. The chain links TRBV12-3 or TRBV12-4 to TRBJ1-6; no firm D call. The CDR3 loop spans 14 amino acids. Trimming took 3 bases from V and 5 from J, leaving 8 bases between them. The CDR3 is CASSFHGNNSPLHF. DNA for the CDR3: TGTGCCAGCAGTTTTCACGGAAATAATTCACCCCTCCACTTT.

This clonotype appeared many times. Sequence at one end of the junction differs from germline and may be a read error. The chain combines TRBV12-3 or TRBV12-4 with TRBJ1-1; D is perhaps TRBD1 (6 bases). The CDR3 extends over 14 amino acids. CDR3 coding DNA: TGTGCCAGCAGTTTAAGGCAGGGGAAGACTGAAGCTCTCTTT. Translation: CASSLRQGKTEALF.

The genes are TRBV12-5 and TRBJ1-2; D not resolved. Germline CDR1 and CDR2: LGHNT and FRNRAP. CDR3 size: 13 residues. The V end lost 6 bases, the J end lost 11 bases, and 19 bases lay between the germline ends. The CDR3 coding sequence is TGTGCTAGTGGGGAGGCTCCCCGGGAGGGTTACACCTTC. Translating it yields CASGEAPREGYTF. Complete variable domain (other parts from reference TRBV12-5 and TRBJ1-2): DARVTQTPRHKVTEMGQEVTMRCQPILGHNTVFWYRQTMMQGLELLAYFRNRAPLDDSGMPKDRFSAEMPDATLATLKIQPSEPRDSAVYFCASGEAPREGYTFGSGTRLTVV.

The chain uses TRBV10-2 and TRBJ1-1, with no clear D. Germline V lookup: CDR1 WSHSY, CDR2 SAAADI. The CDR3 totals 14 residues. V was clipped by 3 bases and J by 1 base, with 9 bases between them. The CDR3 protein is CASSEWTGNTEAFF. CDR3 in DNA: TGCGCCAGCAGTGAATGGACGGGGAACACTGAAGCTTTCTTT.